This TCR beta chain was sequenced during a study of CD8+CD57+ T cells in acquired aplastic anemia. Study-level background: When averaged, DNA from sorted CD4+ and CD8+ cells came to around 3.4 ug.

The V gene's germline CDR1 is SNHLY and CDR2 FYNNEI. The CDR3 sequence is 16 residues long. According to the study, genomic DNA was the template for TCR beta VDJ and CDR3 profiling. TCRdb re-derived calls from the reads in MiXCR, one entry per CDR3 protein. The sample yields roughly 250,000 distinct CDR3 sequences, approximately 79% seen once. Flow cytometry had shown expanded CD8+CD57+ cells in the patients chosen for sequencing. Only one count was recorded for this clonotype. The germline gene is not matched at one end of the junction; a read error may be the cause. The chain joins TRBV2 to TRBJ2-1, with D perhaps assigned TRBD1 or TRBD2 (6 bases each). The clonotype was recovered from a human donor with aplastic anemia. The sequencing sample was made of sorted CD4+, CD8+, or CD8+CD57+ T cells (not recorded which) from PBMCs. CDR3 region: CASGDGGTNGQYVGSF. The CDR3 DNA follows: TGTGCCAGCGGGGACGGGGGCACAAACGGTCAGTATGTGGGGTCCTTC.